This T cell receptor beta chain was recovered during a study of human T cells and chemical hapten exposure. The time point denotes: pre-sensitization, week 0. Regarding treatment: therapeutic diphenylcyclopropenone sensitization with weekly scalp DPC. In TCRdb, the RACE reads were re-called with MiXCR into one record per CDR3 protein. Of more than 300,000 distinct CDR3 sequences in the sample, roughly 5% are singletons; the top ten hold roughly 2.6%. Study-level points and caveats: Large CDR3 similarity clusters arose significantly more often from expanded TCRs than from controls. There was a positive correlation between PT1 expanded TCR counts and patch test score.

The CDR3 covers 13 residues. CDR1 and CDR2 (germline): WNHNN, SYGVQD (reference sequence). Trimming at V came to 5 bases and at J to 5 bases, leaving 3 bases not matched to a gene. A word on this clonotype: The antigen is unknown.

Source: whole blood, taken in connection with sensitization to the hapten diphenylcyclopropenone (DPC). This receptor was taken from a woman aged 45-65 years with alopecia areata. Some clones in this sample may be carry-over from other donors' samples. The chain couples TRBV10-1 to TRBJ2-7; TRBD2 agrees at 10 bases. The CDR3: CASSQLAGDEQYF. CDR3 bases: TGCGCCAGCAGTCAGCTAGCGGGAGACGAGCAGTACTTC.